This T cell receptor beta chain was sequenced during a study of T cells in Graves' hyperthyroidism and ophthalmopathy. Overall study findings and caveats: Among clonotypes expanded in thyroid above 0.001, most were also found in blood.

With 3 bases removed from V and 9 bases from J, the gap between germline ends came to 9 bases. The CDR3 sequence is 13 residues long. Germline V gene lookup returns CDR1 LNHDA and CDR2 SQIVND (reference sequence). Researchers took RNA transcripts and amplified the TCR beta CDR3 regions from them. The study used the HTBI primer set for a first-round RT-PCR of the TCR CDR3. TCRdb passed the multiplex PCR reads through MiXCR, listing each CDR3 protein once. Among about 510,000 distinct CDR3 sequences listed, 46% were seen once. Notes on this clonotype: The target antigen is unknown.

For the diagnoses, clinical symptoms, serum thyroxine and TRAb, thyroid ultrasound and orbital computed tomography were used. The receptor was isolated from an adult woman with Graves' disease, either hyperthyroidism or ophthalmopathy (not recorded which). This chain connects TRBV19 to TRBJ1-6; D may be TRBD1 (5 bases). The specimen was peripheral blood or thyroid tissue (not recorded which). The CDR3 reads CASSMRGSSPLHF. The CDR3, as DNA: TGTGCCAGTAGTATGCGGGGCAGTTCACCCCTCCACTTT.